This T cell receptor beta chain stems from a study of cytomegalovirus exposure and HLA in healthy donors. Whole-study results and caveats: Later analysis identified a missense DCLRE1C variant that was linked to TCR beta V- and J-gene trimming. For most subjects, TCR beta sequences were reported to predict HLA-A and HLA-B alleles with accuracy. A later analysis reportedly found that, within productive TCRs, an Asian-associated ancestry cluster had fewer N-insertions than the mean observed across the roughly 700 donors.

V lost 5 bases to trimming and J lost 8 bases; unmatched junction nucleotides: 7. The germline gives CDR1 SGHAT, CDR2 FQNNGV. This CDR3 has 13 amino acids. In the case of this clone: Its antigen is as yet unknown.

Primers included in the PCR were 60 Vbeta and 13 Jbeta primers. Assay: immunoSEQ multiplex PCR; the TCRdb copy retains only in-frame clones and omits some. Of 150,000 to 200,000 clones listed, around 75% were seen once; the top ten hold approximately 1.8%. The sequenced sample consisted of PBMCs. The gene calls are TRBV11-2 and TRBJ1-2; TRBD1 agrees at 8 bases. The receptor comes from a young woman in good health and CMV-seronegative. DNA for the CDR3: TGTGCCAGCAGCACCACAGGGGGTGGCGGCTACACCTTC. Its protein product is CASSTTGGGGYTF.